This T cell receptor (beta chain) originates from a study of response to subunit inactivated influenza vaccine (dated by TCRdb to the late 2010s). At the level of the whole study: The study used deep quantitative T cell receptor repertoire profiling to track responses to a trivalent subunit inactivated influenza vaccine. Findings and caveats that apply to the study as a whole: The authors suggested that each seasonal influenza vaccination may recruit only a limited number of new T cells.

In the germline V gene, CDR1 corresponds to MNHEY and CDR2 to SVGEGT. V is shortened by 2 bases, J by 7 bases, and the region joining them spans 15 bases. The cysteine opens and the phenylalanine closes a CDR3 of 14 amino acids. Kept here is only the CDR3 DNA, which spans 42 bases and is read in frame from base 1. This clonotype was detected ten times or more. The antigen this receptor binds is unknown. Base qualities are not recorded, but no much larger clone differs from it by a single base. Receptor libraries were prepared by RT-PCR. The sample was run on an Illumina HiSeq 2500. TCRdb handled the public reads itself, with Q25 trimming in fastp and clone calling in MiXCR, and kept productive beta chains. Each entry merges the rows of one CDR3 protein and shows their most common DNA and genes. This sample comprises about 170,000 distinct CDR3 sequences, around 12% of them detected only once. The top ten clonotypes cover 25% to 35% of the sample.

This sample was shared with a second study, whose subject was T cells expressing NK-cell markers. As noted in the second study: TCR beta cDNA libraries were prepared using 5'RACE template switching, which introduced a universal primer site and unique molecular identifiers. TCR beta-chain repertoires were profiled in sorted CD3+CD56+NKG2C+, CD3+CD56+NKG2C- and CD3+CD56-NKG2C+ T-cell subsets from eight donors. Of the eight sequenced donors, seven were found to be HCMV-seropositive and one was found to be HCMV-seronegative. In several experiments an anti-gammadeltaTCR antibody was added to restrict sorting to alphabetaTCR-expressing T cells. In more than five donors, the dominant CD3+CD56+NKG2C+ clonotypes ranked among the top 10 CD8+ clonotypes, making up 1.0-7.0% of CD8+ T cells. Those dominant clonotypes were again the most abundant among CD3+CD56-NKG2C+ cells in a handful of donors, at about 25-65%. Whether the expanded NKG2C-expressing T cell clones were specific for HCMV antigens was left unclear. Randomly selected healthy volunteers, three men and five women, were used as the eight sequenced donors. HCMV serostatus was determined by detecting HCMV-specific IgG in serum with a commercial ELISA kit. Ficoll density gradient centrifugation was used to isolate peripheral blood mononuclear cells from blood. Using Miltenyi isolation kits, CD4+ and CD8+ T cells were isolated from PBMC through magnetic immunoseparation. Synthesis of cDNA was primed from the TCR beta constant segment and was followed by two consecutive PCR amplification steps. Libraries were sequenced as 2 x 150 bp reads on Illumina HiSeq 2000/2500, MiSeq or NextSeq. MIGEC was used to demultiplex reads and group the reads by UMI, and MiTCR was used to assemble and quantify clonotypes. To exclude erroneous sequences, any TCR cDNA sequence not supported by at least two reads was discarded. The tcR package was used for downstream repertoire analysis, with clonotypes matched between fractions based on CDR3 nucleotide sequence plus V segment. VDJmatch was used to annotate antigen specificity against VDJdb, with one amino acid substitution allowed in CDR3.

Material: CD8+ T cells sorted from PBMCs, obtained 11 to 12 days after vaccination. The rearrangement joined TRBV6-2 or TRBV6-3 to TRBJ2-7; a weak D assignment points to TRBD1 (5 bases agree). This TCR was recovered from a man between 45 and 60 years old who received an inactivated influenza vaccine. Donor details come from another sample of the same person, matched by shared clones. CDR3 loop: CASSYTDTPSEQYF. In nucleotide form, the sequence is TGTGCCAGCAGTTACACGGACACCCCCTCGGAGCAGTACTTC.